This T cell receptor beta chain came from a study of vaccination and CD4 T cells after COVID-19. Whole-study context: Six males and four females, two Hispanic, made up the convalescents. The post-COVID sampling time was a median about 100 days after diagnosis, ranging from 35 to 161. Findings and caveats of the study: Only post-vaccination samples contained a median roughly 86% of the reactive clones in convalescent patients.

This CDR3 region has 15 residues. The germline gives CDR1 SGHTA, CDR2 FQGNSA. V lost 1 base and J 4 bases, leaving 11 bases between the germline ends. Oncomine TCR Beta short-read sequencing was applied to DNA from cultured CD4+ T cells. TCRdb re-called the PCR reads with MiXCR, one entry per CDR3 protein. The data hold more than 15,000 distinct CDR3 sequences, with approximately 50% observed a single time. Time point noted: late sampling 161 to 241 days after vaccination in a few convalescent patients. Treatment meaning: roughly 10-day PBMC culture with coronavirus spike peptide pools or control peptides (ViraFEST assay). Isolation of CD4+ T cells by negative selection took place after nine to eleven days of culture. With respect to this clonotype: Its antigen is as yet unknown.

The sequencing used CD4+ T cells from blood, cultured in vitro, collected about 7 months after SARS-CoV-2 vaccination. The chain employs TRBV7-2 and TRBJ2-1, with D unresolved. The receptor's source is a human donor who had recovered from COVID-19. The CDR3 DNA reads TGTGCCAGCAGCTTAGGGTCCGCATCTTACAATGAGCAGTTCTTC. Its protein product is CASSLGSASYNEQFF. Full variable domain (missing parts from reference TRBV7-2 and TRBJ2-1): GAGVSQSPSNKVTEKGKDVELRCDPISGHTALYWYRQSLGQGLEFLIYFQGNSAPDKSGLPSDRFSAERTGGSVSTLTIQRTQQEDSAVYLCASSLGSASYNEQFFGPGTRLTVL.